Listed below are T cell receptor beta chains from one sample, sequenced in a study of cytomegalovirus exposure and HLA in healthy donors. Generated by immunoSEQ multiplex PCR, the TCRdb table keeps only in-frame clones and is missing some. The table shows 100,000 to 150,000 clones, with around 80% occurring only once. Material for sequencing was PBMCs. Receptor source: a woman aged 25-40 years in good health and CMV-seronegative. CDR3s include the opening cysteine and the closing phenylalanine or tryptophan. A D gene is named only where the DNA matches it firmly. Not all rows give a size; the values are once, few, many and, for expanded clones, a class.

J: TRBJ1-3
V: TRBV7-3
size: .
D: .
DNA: TGTGCCAGCAGCTCGGGGTTGGCCGGAAACACCATATATTTT
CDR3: CASSSGLAGNTIYF

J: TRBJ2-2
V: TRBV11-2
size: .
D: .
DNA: TGTGCCAGCAGCTCGATACTAGCAGCGGAGCTGTTTTTT
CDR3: CASSSILAAELFF

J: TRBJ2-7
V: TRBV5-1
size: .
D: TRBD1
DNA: TGCGCCAGCAGCTTGACAGGACAGGGCCCATACGAGCAGTACTTC
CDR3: CASSLTGQGPYEQYF

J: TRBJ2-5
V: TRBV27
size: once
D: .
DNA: TGTGCCAGCAGATCCTCAGGAGAGACCCAGTACTTC
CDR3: CASRSSGETQYF

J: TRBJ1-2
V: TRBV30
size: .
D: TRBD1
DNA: TGTGCCTGGAGTGATGGACAGGCCTATGGCTACACCTTC
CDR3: CAWSDGQAYGYTF

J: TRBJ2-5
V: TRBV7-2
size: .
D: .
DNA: TGTGCCAGCACCCTCGGGGAGACCCAGTACTTC
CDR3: CASTLGETQYF

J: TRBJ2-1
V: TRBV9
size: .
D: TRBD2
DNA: TGTGCCAGCAGCTCAGGACTAGCGGGAGGTTACAATGAGCAGTTCTTC
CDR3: CASSSGLAGGYNEQFF

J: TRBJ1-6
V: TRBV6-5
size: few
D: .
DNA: TGTGCCAGCAGTTCGTCAGGGTACTATAATTCACCCCTCCACTTT
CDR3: CASSSSGYYNSPLHF

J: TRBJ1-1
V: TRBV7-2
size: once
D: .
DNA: TGTGCCAGCAGCTTAGGGGGCCAGGGTGGCACTGAAGCTTTCTTT
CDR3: CASSLGGQGGTEAFF

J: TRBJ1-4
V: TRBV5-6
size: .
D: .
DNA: TGTGCCAGCAGCGGCGAACCAGGGTTAAACGAAAAACTGTTTTTT
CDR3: CASSGEPGLNEKLFF

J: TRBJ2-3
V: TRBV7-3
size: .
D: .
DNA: TGTGCCAGCAGCTTCCGTTTCGGGAGCACAGATACGCAGTATTTT
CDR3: CASSFRFGSTDTQYF

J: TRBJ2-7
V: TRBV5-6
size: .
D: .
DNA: TGTGCCAGCCAAAGGGGCACAGAGCAGTACTTC
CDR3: CASQRGTEQYF

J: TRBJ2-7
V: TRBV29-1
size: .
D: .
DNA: TGCAGCGTTGAAGGCAGGTTTTCCTACGAGCAGTACTTC
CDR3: CSVEGRFSYEQYF

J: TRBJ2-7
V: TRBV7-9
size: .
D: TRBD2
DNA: TGTGCCAGCAGCTGGGGGGGACTCGGGGGGAACGAGCAGTACTTC
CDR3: CASSWGGLGGNEQYF

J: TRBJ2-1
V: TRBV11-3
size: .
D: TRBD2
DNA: TGTGCCAGCAGCCAAGGTATCGTGACAGCGGGGATCGATGAGCAGTTCTTC
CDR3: CASSQGIVTAGIDEQFF

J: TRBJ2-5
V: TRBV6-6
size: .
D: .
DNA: TGTGCCAGCAGTTACGCAGGGGCCCAAGAGACCCAGTACTTC
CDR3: CASSYAGAQETQYF

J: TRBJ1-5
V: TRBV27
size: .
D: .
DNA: TGTGCCAGCAGTTTAGCGGGTCAGCCCCAGCATTTT
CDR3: CASSLAGQPQHF

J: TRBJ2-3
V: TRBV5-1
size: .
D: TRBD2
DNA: TGCGCCAGCAGCCCTACTAGCGGGCCAGATACGCAGTATTTT
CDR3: CASSPTSGPDTQYF

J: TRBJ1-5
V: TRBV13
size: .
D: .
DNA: TGTGCCAGCAGCTTTGGAGGGAGGCAGCCCCAGCATTTT
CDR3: CASSFGGRQPQHF

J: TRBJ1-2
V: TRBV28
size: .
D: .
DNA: TGTGCCAGCAGTCAGGGGTTTTTGTATGGCTACACCTTC
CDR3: CASSQGFLYGYTF

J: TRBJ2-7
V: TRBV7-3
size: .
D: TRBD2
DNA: TGTGCCAGCAGCTTAGGGACTAGCGGGAGTCAAGAGCAGTACTTC
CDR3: CASSLGTSGSQEQYF

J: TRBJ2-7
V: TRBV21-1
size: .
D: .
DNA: TGTGCCAGCAGCAAGCCTGCAGCGGGGTACTCCTACGAGCAGTACTTC
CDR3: CASSKPAAGYSYEQYF

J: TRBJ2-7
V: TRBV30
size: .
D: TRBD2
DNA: TGTGCCTGGAGTGCTACTAGCGGGTACGAGCAGTACTTC
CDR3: CAWSATSGYEQYF

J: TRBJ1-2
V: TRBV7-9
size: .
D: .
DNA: TGTGCCAGCAGCTTAGCTTTGGGTTCTCGGGAAGGCTACACCTTC
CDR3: CASSLALGSREGYTF

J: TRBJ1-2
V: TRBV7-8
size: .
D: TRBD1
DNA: TGTGCCAGCAGCTTCAGGGGACAGGGTACAATTGGCTACACCTTC
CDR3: CASSFRGQGTIGYTF

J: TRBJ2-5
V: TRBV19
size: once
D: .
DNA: TGTGCCAGTAGTTGGGAAGGGGGGGAAGAGACCCAGTACTTC
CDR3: CASSWEGGEETQYF

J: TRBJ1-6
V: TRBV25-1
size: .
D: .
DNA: TGTGCCAGCAGTCGGGAGATTTGGAATTCACCCCTCCACTTT
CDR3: CASSREIWNSPLHF

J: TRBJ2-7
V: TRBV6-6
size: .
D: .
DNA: TGTGCCAGCAGTTACCTTCTGGGGAGCTCCTACGAGCAGTACTTC
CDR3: CASSYLLGSSYEQYF

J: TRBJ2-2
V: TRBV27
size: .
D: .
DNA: TGTGCCAGCAGTACCCACGGGGCCGGGGAGCTGTTTTTT
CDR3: CASSTHGAGELFF

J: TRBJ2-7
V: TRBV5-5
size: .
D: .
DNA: TGTGCCAGCAGCTTGGCTCCCCCCTCCTACGAGCAGTACTTC
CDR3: CASSLAPPSYEQYF

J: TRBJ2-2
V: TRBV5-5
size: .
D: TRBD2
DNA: TGTGCCAGCAGCGTCCGACTAGCGGGAGGGGCCGGGGAGCTGTTTTTT
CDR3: CASSVRLAGGAGELFF